This T cell receptor (beta chain) originates from a study of blood T cell repertoires in COVID-19. Per the original data handling: Quantification of nucleated cells was approximated via reference gene primer amplification. Sequenced by immunoSEQ multiplex PCR; TCRdb stores in-frame clones only, minus some. The V and J calls and the clone size are those of that table, but D and trimming were determined from the DNA. The profile shows 200,000 or so clones, about nine tenths of them singletons. This clonotype was obtained from a man aged 25 to 40 in a cohort exposed to, infected with or recovered from COVID-19 (not recorded which). The sample was PBMCs or T cells enriched from blood (not recorded which).

As DNA, the CDR3 is TGTGCTAGTGGTTTGAAGGGGGCAGAAGTCGGGGAGACCCAGTACTTC. Residues: CASGLKGAEVGETQYF. V is TRBV12-5 and J is TRBJ2-5; 7 bases map to TRBD1. V was pared by 2 bases and J by 5 bases, with 11 bases of the junction left unmatched. The CDR3 runs to 16 residues. Germline assignment: CDR1 LGHNT and CDR2 FRNRAP.